This passage covers 24 T cell receptor beta chains from one sample sequenced in a study of neurological immune-mediated disorders. TCRdb passed the 5' RACE reads through MiXCR, listing each CDR3 protein once. The table lists about 15,000 distinct CDR3 sequences, roughly 3.5% of them singletons, with 20% to 25% in the top ten. The specimen sequenced was CD8+ T cells from blood. The receptors here all came from a woman in her 40s in good health.

This clonotype was counted at least ten times. J is TRBJ2-7 and V is TRBV16; TRBD1 matches 10 bases. In germline, CDR1 is KGHSY, CDR2 FQNENV. V was clipped by 4 bases and J by 5 bases; unmatched bases: 2. The CDR3 extends over 13 amino acids. The CDR3 DNA is TGTGCCAGCAGCCGGGACAGGGGTCACGAGCAGTACTTC. It codes for CASSRDRGHEQYF.

A note on this clonotype: The CDR3 ends on some other residue instead of the conserved phenylalanine or tryptophan, so this is likely a read error. The limits of the CDR3 on the DNA are not certain, so only TCRdb's listed CDR3 is given. V usage is TRBV4-1 and J usage is TRBJ2-1; TRBD1 was called by the table and not checked on the DNA. From germline, CDR1 is MGHRA and CDR2 YSYEKL. Inclusive of both ends, the CDR3 amounts to 14 amino acids. The CDR3 sequence: CASSQLTEYNEQFG.

Ten or more counts support this clonotype. The chain has TRBV28 and TRBJ2-4; D gene ambiguous. CDR1 is MDHEN and CDR2 is SYDVKM in the germline V gene. The CDR3 runs to 12 residues. V lost 2 bases, J lost 6 bases, and 5 bases lay in between. CDR3: CASSLASNIQYF. In DNA form, the CDR3 reads TGTGCCAGCAGTTTAGCTTCAAACATTCAGTACTTC.

There are many counts of this clonotype. The chain has TRBV7-2 and TRBJ2-1, with 8 bases identical to TRBD2. Losses at the gene ends were 1 base for V and 7 bases for J; bases not matched to a gene: 3. Germline-derived CDR1 and CDR2 are SGHTA and FQGNSA. The CDR3 runs to 14 residues. CDR3 DNA: TGTGCCAGCAGCTTAGAGCAGCGGGAGAATGAGCAGTTCTTC. Translated: CASSLEQRENEQFF.

This clonotype was found many times. J is TRBJ2-7 and V is TRBV20-1; TRBD2 agrees at 8 bases. The CDR3 consists of 14 residues. Germline CDR1 reads DFQATT; CDR2 reads SNEGSKA (reference sequence). The V and J ends lost 2 bases and 6 bases, in that order; junction bases with no gene match: 9. DNA for the CDR3: TGCAGTGCTAGAAACCCGGGACTAGTATCCGAGCAGTACTTC. Translating gives CSARNPGLVSEQYF.

This clonotype came up many times. V usage is TRBV3-1 and J usage is TRBJ2-7; TRBD2 matches 9 bases. The J segment lost 6 bases and the V segment lost 3 bases, leaving 9 bases of the junction unmatched. The CDR3 contains 15 residues. Germline lookup yields CDR1 LGHDT and CDR2 YNNKEL (reference sequence). CDR3 region: CASSHANLLAGEQYF. Here the CDR3 DNA reads TGTGCCAGCAGCCACGCGAACTTACTAGCGGGCGAGCAGTACTTC.

Many counts were recorded for this clonotype. The V gene is TRBV10-3, the J gene TRBJ1-1; D gene uncertain. The CDR3 loop spans 14 amino acids. The germline V gene encodes CDR1 ENHRY and CDR2 SYGVKD. Trimming cost V 2 bases and J 6 bases, with 13 bases left between them. In DNA form, the CDR3 reads TGTGCCATCAGTGAGGTGACCTTAGGACCTGAAGCTTTCTTT. Encoded protein: CAISEVTLGPEAFF.

This clonotype has a handful of counts. Here the CDR3 reads CASSPMTGTAYGYTF. Written as DNA, the CDR3 is TGTGCCAGCAGTCCGATGACCGGGACAGCGTATGGCTACACCTTC. The chain combines TRBV6-5 with TRBJ1-2; 7 bases fit TRBD1. CDR3 length equals 15 residues. With 5 bases clipped from V and 5 bases from J, the junction kept 11 bases outside the gene matches. Germline lookup yields CDR1 MNHEY and CDR2 SVGAGI.

This clonotype was observed at least ten times. The chain uses TRBV7-7 and TRBJ2-5; D gene uncertain. The germline V and J ends were trimmed by 2 bases and 0 bases, with 4 bases remaining between them. The CDR3 covers 13 residues. Germline loops: CDR1 SSHAT, CDR2 FNYEAQ (reference sequence). The CDR3 spells CASSLLDQETQYF. For the CDR3, the DNA is TGTGCCAGCAGCTTACTAGACCAAGAGACCCAGTACTTC.

This clonotype occurred many times. CDR3 loop: CASSRGGVQTEAFF. The CDR3, as DNA: TGTGCCAGCAGCAGGGGGGGGGTGCAGACTGAAGCTTTCTTT. This chain joins TRBV7-6 and TRBJ1-1; a weak D match, TRBD1 (6 bases). CDR1 and CDR2 (germline): SGHVS, FNYEAQ. This CDR3 region has 14 residues. Trimming took off 5 bases at V and 5 bases at J, with 15 bases between the two ends.

This clonotype was counted at least ten times. The CDR3 loop reads CASRGAGDYEQYF. CDR3 sequence (DNA): TGTGCCAGCAGGGGAGCGGGAGACTACGAGCAGTACTTC. The chain uses TRBV28 and TRBJ2-7, with TRBD2 identical over 8 bases. Trimming cost V 6 bases and J 3 bases; bases outside gene matches: 4. CDR1 and CDR2 (germline): MDHEN, SYDVKM. The CDR3 is 13 amino acids.

Ten or more counts support this clonotype. Here the CDR3 reads CASSFPSQGRQPQHF. The CDR3 region has the DNA TGTGCCAGCAGTTTCCCGTCGCAGGGTAGACAGCCCCAGCATTTT. V gene TRBV28 combines with J gene TRBJ1-5; D might be TRBD1 (5 bases). CDR1 and CDR2 (germline): MDHEN, SYDVKM. The CDR3 consists of 15 residues. V was shortened by 3 bases and J by 7 bases, with 16 bases between the two germline ends.

This clonotype was observed at least ten times. The chain links TRBV15 to TRBJ2-6, with 9 bases fitting TRBD1. V trimming: 0 bases; J trimming: 0 bases; junction bases outside the gene matches: 9. In germline, CDR1 is LNHNV, CDR2 YYDKDF (reference sequence). The CDR3 contains 20 residues. CDR3 in amino acids: CATSRDQNTGGPSGANVLTF. CDR3 nucleotides: TGTGCCACCAGCAGAGATCAGAATACAGGGGGCCCCTCTGGGGCCAACGTCCTGACTTTC.

This clonotype has ten or more counts. The rearrangement links TRBV5-1 to TRBJ2-2, with D uncertain. This CDR3 is 13 amino acids long. Germline CDR1 SGHRS, CDR2 YFSETQ. Trimming pared 0 bases from V and 6 bases from J, leaving 6 bases between. The CDR3 region is CASSLAGPGELFF. CDR3 nucleotides: TGCGCCAGCAGCTTGGCGGGTCCCGGGGAGCTGTTTTTT. The variable domain in full, completed from reference TRBV5-1 and TRBJ2-2, reads KAGVTQTPRYLIKTRGQQVTLSCSPISGHRSVSWYQQTPGQGLQFLFEYFSETQRNKGNFPGRFSGRQFSNSRSEMNVSTLELGDSALYLCASSLAGPGELFFGEGSRLTVL.

This clonotype was seen repeatedly, ten times or more. The V call is TRBV10-3, the J call TRBJ1-5; TRBD1 is a possible D gene (5 bases). Germline V gives CDR1 ENHRY, CDR2 SYGVKD. Trimming took off 5 bases at V and 0 bases at J, with 14 bases between the two ends. CDR3 length equals 16 residues. The DNA for the CDR3 is TGTGCCATCAGTAAAGCAGGGTCCTATAGCAATCAGCCCCAGCATTTT. Translating gives CAISKAGSYSNQPQHF.

Many counts were recorded for this clonotype. This chain uses TRBV4-2 with TRBJ1-1; possibly TRBD1 for D (5 bases). This CDR3 is 15 amino acids long. Trimming pared 3 bases from V and 1 base from J, leaving 12 bases between. CDR1 and CDR2 from the germline V gene are LGHNA and YNFKEQ. CDR3 coding DNA: TGTGCCAGCAGCCAGTATGGGACGGGGAACACTGAAGCTTTCTTT. Translated, it gives CASSQYGTGNTEAFF.

The sample holds many counts of this clonotype. This chain links TRBV12-3 or TRBV12-4 with TRBJ2-1, with 7 nucleotides matching TRBD2. With V trimmed by 4 bases and J by 5 bases, 11 bases remained unmatched. The CDR3 is 16 residues long. The CDR3 nucleotides read TGTGCCAGCAGTTGGGCCGGGCTAGCGGATAACAATGAGCAGTTCTTC. As protein: CASSWAGLADNNEQFF.

This clonotype appeared many times. The chain couples TRBV29-1 to TRBJ2-7; D possibly corresponds to TRBD1 (6 bases). This CDR3 spans 13 amino acids. CDR1 and CDR2 from the germline V gene are SQVTM and ANQGSEA. With 6 bases removed from V and 3 bases from J, the gap between germline ends came to 15 bases. The CDR3: CSVETGRGYEQYF. CDR3 sequence (DNA): TGCAGCGTGGAAACAGGGCGAGGCTACGAGCAGTACTTC.

This clonotype was detected ten times or more. The rearrangement uses TRBV28 and TRBJ1-5; D is undetermined. The CDR3 has 14 residues. The ends were cut back, 2 bases at V and 2 bases at J, with 7 bases in the middle. Germline CDR1 reads MDHEN; CDR2 reads SYDVKM. CDR3 nucleotide sequence: TGTGCCAGCAGTTTAGAGGGCGGCAATCAGCCCCAGCATTTT. Its translation: CASSLEGGNQPQHF.

This clonotype was recorded many times. The rearrangement joins TRBV21-1 to TRBJ2-3. TRBV21-1 is designated a pseudogene. The CDR3 is 16 amino acids. In nucleotides, the CDR3 is TGTGCCAGCAGCAAAGACCTGACAAGGAACACAGATACGCAGTATTTT. This translates into CASSKDLTRNTDTQYF.

This clonotype was observed many times. The chain has TRBV4-2 and TRBJ2-1; 12 nucleotides align to TRBD2. Germline V CDR1 and CDR2: LGHNA, YNFKEQ. Trimming took 0 bases from V and 6 from J; bases not matched to a gene: 3. The CDR3 runs to 16 residues. CDR3 DNA: TGTGCCAGCAGCCAAGATCCGACTAGCGGGAGCAATGAGCAGTTCTTC. It is translated as CASSQDPTSGSNEQFF.

This clonotype appeared many times. The chain employs TRBV6-5 and TRBJ2-7, with D tentatively TRBD2 (5 bases). CDR3 length equals 16 residues. Germline V gives CDR1 MNHEY, CDR2 SVGAGI. The V and J ends lost 6 bases and 2 bases respectively, with 20 bases between them. In DNA form, the CDR3 reads TGTGCCAGCAGGGATTCCGGGAAGGGTTCCACCTACGAGCAGTACTTC. Its translation: CASRDSGKGSTYEQYF.

This clonotype occurred many times. V and J are TRBV7-6 and TRBJ2-1; D is uncertain. Germline-derived CDR1 and CDR2 are SGHVS and FNYEAQ. V lost 0 bases to trimming and J lost 0 bases, with 6 bases between them. The CDR3 runs 15 residues. CDR3 DNA sequence: TGTGCCAGCAGCTTAGCTCTAGGCTCCTACAATGAGCAGTTCTTC. This gives the protein CASSLALGSYNEQFF.

Many counts were recorded for this clonotype. The rearrangement uses TRBV11-2 and TRBJ2-6; no clear D. V was shortened by 5 bases and J by 0 bases, with 8 bases between the two germline ends. In germline, CDR1 is SGHAT, CDR2 FQNNGV. The CDR3 loop spans 15 amino acids. The CDR3 loop reads CASSPPSSGANVLTF. CDR3 in DNA: TGTGCCAGCAGCCCCCCGAGCTCTGGGGCCAACGTCCTGACTTTC.